The clone carrying this T cell receptor beta chain was counted ten times or more. Its antigen is unknown. TCRdb passed the multiplex PCR reads through MiXCR, listing each CDR3 protein once. This table holds around 290,000 distinct CDR3 sequences, 30% to 35% found once. This sample was included in a study of breast tumors, draining lymph nodes, adjacent tissues. Study results and caveats: Luminal-like breast cancer showed significantly higher tumor–nontumor repertoire similarity than basal-like. Compared with lymph nodes, tumors were less diverse; compared with nontumor tissue, more.

Germline values: CDR1 MNHNS, CDR2 SASEGT. The CDR3 runs 13 residues. V lost 2 bases and J 5 bases, leaving 7 bases between the germline ends. Samples came from axillary lymph nodes draining the breast cancer. J is TRBJ1-5 and V is TRBV6-1; D is unclear. The receptor's source is a female donor with breast cancer. Some clones in this sample may be carry-over from other donors' samples. The sample was axillary lymph node tissue. CDR3 region: CASSELRDQPQHF. The CDR3 bases are TGTGCCAGCAGTGAATTGAGGGATCAGCCCCAGCATTTT.